A selection of T cell receptor beta chains follows, all from one sample in a study of control samples from healthy donors and cancer patients. TCRdb's copy holds only in-frame clones and misses some; the assay was immunoSEQ multiplex PCR. Here the sample spans around 52,000 clones, 91% being singletons. The sample consisted of PBMCs. These receptors were collected from a man aged 30 to 45 with colorectal cancer. CDR3s include the opening cysteine and the closing phenylalanine or tryptophan. D genes are given only for firm matches. The listing skips clone size in some rows; elsewhere it reads once, few, many or a size class.

v_call	j_call	clone_size	d_call	cdr3_nt	cdr3_aa
TRBV19	TRBJ2-1	-	TRBD1	TGTGCCAGTAGACACCCGGGACAGAGGAATGAGCAGTTCTTC	CASRHPGQRNEQFF
TRBV6-5	TRBJ1-1	-	-	TGTGCCAGCAGTCCCGCGAAGGGGACTGAAGCTTTCTTT	CASSPAKGTEAFF
TRBV20-1	TRBJ2-3	-	TRBD2	TGCAGTGCTAGTGACGGACTAGCAGGCACAGATACGCAGTATTTT	CSASDGLAGTDTQYF
TRBV14	TRBJ1-2	-	TRBD1	TGTGCCAGCAGCCAGACAGGGGGCGCGGGTGATAGTGGCTACACCTTC	CASSQTGGAGDSGYTF
TRBV6-2/TRBV6-3	TRBJ1-1	few	-	TGTGCCAGCAGTCCCCACTCACAGAGAAAGATCGCTGAAGCTTTCTTT	CASSPHSQRKIAEAFF
TRBV2	TRBJ1-1	-	TRBD1	TGTGCCAGCAGGGACAGGGGGCAGGACACTGAAGCTTTCTTT	CASRDRGQDTEAFF
TRBV30	TRBJ1-1	-	TRBD1	TGTGCCAGGGACAGGCTGAACACTGAAGCTTTCTTT	CARDRLNTEAFF
TRBV6-5	TRBJ2-7	-	-	TGTGCCAGCAGTTACTCAATGAGGGCCCAGCAGTACTTC	CASSYSMRAQQYF
TRBV14	TRBJ2-3	-	-	TGTGCCAGCAGCCGAGAAAGCGGAGGACTCGGCACAGATACGCAGTATTTT	CASSRESGGLGTDTQYF
TRBV9	TRBJ2-3	few	-	TGTGCCAGCAGCGTAATAGGTTCCACAGATACGCAGTATTTT	CASSVIGSTDTQYF
TRBV10-2	TRBJ1-1	once	-	TGCGCCAGCAGTGAGTACGATCTGGGGGTGAACACTGAAGCTTTCTTT	CASSEYDLGVNTEAFF
TRBV2	TRBJ2-3	-	TRBD2	TGTGCCAGCAAGTTACTAGCGGGGGTCCTGAGCACAGATACGCAGTATTTT	CASKLLAGVLSTDTQYF
TRBV29-1	TRBJ1-1	-	-	TGCAGCACCTGGGCCGGGGGCACTGAAGCTTTCTTT	CSTWAGGTEAFF
TRBV20-1	TRBJ2-7	-	TRBD1	TGCAGTGCTAGTCCGGGACAGGGTATGTACGAGCAGTACTTC	CSASPGQGMYEQYF
TRBV19	TRBJ2-3	-	-	TGTGCCAGTATGACAGAATTCACAGATACGCAGTATTTT	CASMTEFTDTQYF
TRBV2	TRBJ1-2	once	TRBD1	TGTGCCAGCAGTGAACATGGACAGGGGACGCGTGGCTACACCTTC	CASSEHGQGTRGYTF
TRBV6-2/TRBV6-3	TRBJ2-4	-	-	TGTGCCAGCAGTTCAAGGATAGAAAACATTCAGTACTTC	CASSSRIENIQYF
TRBV10-2	TRBJ2-3	-	-	TGCGCCAGCAGTGAGTACCGTGTCAATGGAGATACGCAGTATTTT	CASSEYRVNGDTQYF
TRBV11-2	TRBJ1-1	-	-	TGTGCCAGCAGCTTATTACGGGCGGGCACTGAAGCTTTCTTT	CASSLLRAGTEAFF
TRBV5-1	TRBJ2-1	-	-	TGCGCCAGCAGCTTCGGGGCCCAGCGAAATGAGCAGTTCTTC	CASSFGAQRNEQFF
TRBV4-1	TRBJ2-5	-	TRBD2	TGCGCCAGCAGCCAAGGTCGCGGGGGGGCCCGAGAGACCCAGTACTTC	CASSQGRGGARETQYF
TRBV7-9	TRBJ2-7	-	-	TGTGCCACCGCCGGGGGATCCTACGAGCAGTACTTC	CATAGGSYEQYF
TRBV11-2	TRBJ2-3	-	-	TGTGCCAGCAGCTTAGATCGTACAAGTTTAACAGATACGCAGTATTTT	CASSLDRTSLTDTQYF
TRBV10-3	TRBJ2-5	-	TRBD1	TGTGCCATCAGTGAGTCGACAGGACAGGGGATCGGGACCCAGTACTTC	CAISESTGQGIGTQYF
TRBV27	TRBJ2-3	-	TRBD1	TGTGCCAGCAGTTTATCAGGACAGGGACGCACAGATACGCAGTATTTT	CASSLSGQGRTDTQYF